This T cell receptor beta chain emerged from a study of T-cell memory formation after mild COVID-19 (dated by TCRdb to 2020 to 2023). For the wider study: Most TCR sequence clusters were specific to one of the two donors. In two donors, T-cell clones that expanded and contracted after mild COVID-19 were followed by sequencing TCRalpha and TCRbeta repertoires longitudinally. Two young, previously healthy adult volunteers, one female and one male, were included in the cohort.

Overall study results and their limits: The detection of some responding clones in pre-infection memory suggests that pre-existing cross-reactive memory T cells joined the SARS-CoV-2 response. Contracting CD4+ clones turned up mainly in the CM and EM memory subsets, whereas EMRA was where CD8+ clones were enriched. Clones contracting from day 15 to 85 had balanced CD4/CD8 phenotypes, while a second wave expanding from day 15 to 37 was biased towards CD4+. Whether the second-wave clones peaking on day 37 were SARS-CoV-2 specific was not confirmed. The study included only a couple of mild cases, and larger cohorts that include severe cases with pre-infection samples were judged to be necessary.

TCRdb shows the sequencer as Illumina NovaSeq 6000. TCRalpha and TCRbeta cDNA libraries were built by 5'RACE with constant-segment primers, adding sample barcodes and unique molecular identifiers. Trizol reagent was used to extract RNA from every sample. The libraries were amplified in two PCR steps, and the second step added a second sample barcode and Illumina TruSeq adapters. Sequencing of the libraries was done on an Illumina NovaSeq, producing 2 x 150 bp paired-end reads. Under the source paper's analysis protocol: The reads were demultiplexed and collapsed into UMI-guided consensus sequences using migec v1.2.7. Using mixcr v2.1.11, UMI consensuses were aligned to TRA and TRB V and J templates and then assembled into clonotypes. Expanded or contracted clonotypes were those called significant by both edgeR and NoisET, with noise models trained on biological replicates. For edgeR calls, the cutoffs were a false discovery rate-adjusted p below 0.01 and a log2 fold-change threshold of 1. As an exploratory analysis of dynamics, max-normalized trajectories of the 1000 most abundant clonotypes were examined by PCA with hierarchical clustering. The CD4 or CD8 phenotype of responding clones was assigned using the separately sequenced CD4+ and CD8+ repertoires. In-frame beta chains were kept once TCRdb had trimmed the public reads at Q25 with fastp and called clones with MiXCR. Duplicate CDR3 protein sequences are folded into a single record with the most common DNA and genes. The V and J calls reflect TCRdb's pipeline rather than the authors' work. The sample table lists about 400,000 distinct CDR3 sequences, about 20% of them with a count of one. The top ten clonotypes cover 20% to 25% of the sample.

Ficoll-Paque density gradient centrifugation was used to isolate PBMCs. This clonotype has a handful of counts. Which antigen it targets is not known. Base qualities are not provided; no much larger clone lies one nucleotide away. CDR1 and CDR2 are read off the germline V gene (reference sequence) as LNHNV and YYDKDF. For this chain, trimming is 7 bases at the V end and 1 base at the J end, and the number of junction bases without a gene match is 3. From the cysteine up to the phenylalanine, the CDR3 has a length of 13 residues. The entry retains the CDR3 DNA only, 39 bases that are in frame from base 1.

The chain is assembled from TRBV15 and TRBJ1-1; TRBD1 lines up with 7 middle nucleotides. Sequences were obtained from PBMCs or a T cell subset sorted from them (not recorded which). This sequence originates from a man between 18 and 29 years old who had mild COVID-19 (a few samples of this study predate the infection). The sample titles of this study are shuffled in the database, so cell type and time point are left out; the donor was told from shared clones. The CDR3 sequence is CATNRQGNTEAFF. The sequence in DNA is TGTGCCACCAACCGACAGGGGAACACTGAAGCTTTCTTT.